This TCR beta chain was sequenced during a study of long-term antiretroviral therapy in people with HIV. J was trimmed by 0 bases and V by 6 bases; bases with no gene match: 8. The length of the CDR3 is 15 residues. CDR1 SQVTM and CDR2 ANQGSEA come from the germline V gene. Runs used v3.0 of the immunoSEQ assay and were done at survey level. Generated by immunoSEQ multiplex PCR, the TCRdb table keeps only in-frame clones and is missing some. The sample lists around 30,000 clones; 95% were seen once. This specimen was unsorted PBMCs, taken 5.3 years after starting antiretroviral therapy. This TCR was recovered from a young man with HIV. The J gene is TRBJ2-3, the V gene TRBV29-1, with 8 bases lining up with TRBD1. CDR3 sequence: CSVKGTGKSTDTQYF. CDR3 DNA: TGCAGCGTGAAAGGGACAGGAAAAAGCACAGATACGCAGTATTTT.